This T cell receptor beta chain came from a study of radiation and T cells in renal cell carcinoma. The study, taken as a whole, reports: No pretreatment tumor biopsies were available for baseline clonotypes.

TCRdb's table, derived via immunoSEQ multiplex PCR, lists solely in-frame clones and lacks some. This table holds 75,000 to 95,000 clones, 85% found once. Time point indicated: blood 4 weeks post-SBRT, at nephrectomy. Noted treatment: 15 Gy SBRT to primary tumor, nephrectomy 4 weeks later. The patient's renal cell carcinoma had clear cell pathology. With 7 bases removed from V and 7 bases from J, the gap between germline ends came to 17 bases. This CDR3 has 13 amino acids. Germline-derived CDR1 and CDR2 are SNHLY and FYNNEI. As for this clone: Its antigen is currently unknown.

The sequencing used blood, collected from a patient whose treatment included radiotherapy and nephrectomy. The clonotype comes from a man aged 50 to 60 with renal cell carcinoma. This chain uses TRBV2 with TRBJ2-7; D is ambiguous. CDR3 region: CASKETESLEQYF. CDR3 sequence (DNA): TGTGCCAGCAAGGAGACCGAGTCCCTGGAGCAGTACTTC.